This T cell receptor beta chain comes out of a study of cytomegalovirus exposure and HLA in healthy donors. Whole-study results and caveats: A later analysis linked a missense DCLRE1C variant to TCR beta V- and J-gene trimming. Immune exposure data for these donors was limited to CMV serostatus. Three chains linked to CMV were shown in vitro to be specific for CMV antigens.

Though nominally healthy at sampling, donors likely had unrecorded immune exposures. J lost 8 bases, V lost 3 bases, and 3 bases had no gene match. Germline lookup yields CDR1 DFQATT and CDR2 SNEGSKA (reference sequence). The CDR3 extends over 11 amino acids. Both 60 Vbeta primers and 13 Jbeta primers went into the PCR. Measured with immunoSEQ multiplex PCR; TCRdb has only the in-frame clones, and not every one. The table has about 95,000 clones, around four fifths seen once. About this clone: Its target is unknown.

Sample: PBMCs. The sequence was collected from a woman in her forties in good health and CMV-seropositive. The chain has TRBV20-1 and TRBJ1-2; 7 nucleotides align to TRBD1. The CDR3: CSARTTGGYTF. CDR3 nucleotides: TGCAGTGCTAGGACGACAGGGGGCTACACCTTC.